The T cell receptor beta chain described here comes from a study of Graves' ophthalmopathy and Graves' hyperthyroidism (dated by TCRdb to 2016 to 2019). For context, the study as a whole: Peripheral blood was collected at initial diagnosis, before any treatment. In total, over 130 blood samples were TCR-sequenced: under 45 ophthalmopathy, under 80 hyperthyroidism and roughly 17 hyperthyroidism-to-ophthalmopathy patients. To explore V-J signatures that distinguish ophthalmopathy from hyperthyroidism, a discovery set of 95 to 100 patients was enrolled, made up of 43 with ophthalmopathy and roughly 57 with stable hyperthyroidism. Once sampling was done, hyperthyroidism patients were given methimazole at a starting dose of 30 mg daily, while ophthalmopathy patients were given high-dose intravenous methylprednisolone. In roughly six hyperthyroidism patients, the T-cell repertoires found in thyroid tissue were compared with those found in blood. TCR beta repertoire signatures were used to distinguish Graves' ophthalmopathy from Graves' hyperthyroidism and to predict progression to ophthalmopathy. An independent validation cohort comprised roughly 20 hyperthyroidism patients and some 16 patients who later progressed from hyperthyroidism to ophthalmopathy.

For CDR1 and CDR2, the germline V gene lists SGHRS and YFSETQ. The CDR3 contains 15 residues, cysteine and phenylalanine counted. The retained sequence is limited to the CDR3, 45 bases, with the frame set at the first base. V and J are truncated by 2 bases and 5 bases respectively, leaving an intervening sequence of 16 bases. For repertoire sequencing, TCR beta CDR3 regions were amplified from RNA transcripts. A first-round RT-PCR used HTBI primers with the Qiagen OneStep RT-PCR kit, followed by a second-round multiplex PCR, size selection and purification. Sequencing of the libraries was carried out on an Illumina HiSeq2000 in paired-end mode with 100 bp reads. The study's processing was this. Reads were processed with SOAPnuke, discarding reads with adapters, uncalled bases, mean Phred below 15, or no exact constant-primer or identifier match. COPE v1.2.5 was used to merge the high-quality paired reads. Each unique nucleotide sequence was treated as a clonotype, and MiTCR v1.1 was used to align the clonotypes to the IMGT TRB V, D and J references. Only V-J combinations with frequency above 0.0001 were analysed, covering 99.2% of repertoires. For each V-J combination, a TCR clonal expansion and chaos score was defined as F50 clonal expansion divided by the chaos observed in the TCRdist matrix. Welch's t-statistics and random forest were used to narrow the features down to 10 to 15 V-J combinations, which were then fed into a naive Bayes classifier. Thyroid-blood repertoire similarity was quantified with the Morisita-Horn index. Through fastp at Q25 and MiXCR, TCRdb rebuilt clones from the public reads, retaining in-frame beta chains. Each record represents a unique CDR3 protein, reported with the most common genes and DNA among its rows. The V and J calls follow TCRdb's processing rather than the paper's. The sample has about 240,000 distinct CDR3 sequences on record, around 50% of them singletons. Roughly 45% of the sample comes from the top ten.

Concerning this clonotype: Which antigen it targets is not known. No much larger clone is present one base from it, and per-base qualities are unavailable.

The ophthalmopathy patients had moderately to severely active disease, with a Clinical Activity Score of 3 or higher, a NOSPECS grade of 4 or higher, and a disease duration of less than 3 months. Patients with other autoimmune diseases, uncontrolled infections, pregnancy or lactation were excluded from the study. Diagnosis was based on clinical symptoms, serum thyroxine, TRAb, thyroid ultrasound and orbital computed tomography. PBMCs were isolated from 7.5 to 10 ml of fresh peripheral blood by Ficoll-Paque density gradient centrifugation. Total RNA was extracted with Trizol reagent and quality-checked on an Agilent 2100 Bioanalyzer. Overall results and qualifications from the work: In cross-validation, the 13-signature model distinguished ophthalmopathy from stable hyperthyroidism with 85% to 90% sensitivity and almost 83% specificity, and in the test set the corresponding values were approximately 80% and 68%. No statistical method was used to predetermine the sample size, and group allocation was not hidden from the investigators. In validation, the model predicted ophthalmopathy progression with more than 70% sensitivity and less than 80% specificity; eleven to twelve predicted patients were CT-confirmed with GO in a median of 6.5 months. Among expanded thyroid clonotypes with frequency above 0.001, most also showed up in blood, which suggests that blood repertoires may reflect the thyroid immune response.

The sequenced sample consisted of peripheral blood. This chain is built from TRBV5-1 and TRBJ2-5; D gene: possibly TRBD2, on 5 matching bases. The receptor was derived from an adult man with Graves' ophthalmopathy. The nucleotide sequence reads TGCGCCAGCAGCTTCGCCCTAGCCGGTACGGAGACCCAGTACTTC. It translates as CASSFALAGTETQYF. The entire variable domain, with the stretches around the CDR3 drawn from the reference TRBV5-1 and TRBJ2-5 proteins, is KAGVTQTPRYLIKTRGQQVTLSCSPISGHRSVSWYQQTPGQGLQFLFEYFSETQRNKGNFPGRFSGRQFSNSRSEMNVSTLELGDSALYLCASSFALAGTETQYFGPGTRLLVL.